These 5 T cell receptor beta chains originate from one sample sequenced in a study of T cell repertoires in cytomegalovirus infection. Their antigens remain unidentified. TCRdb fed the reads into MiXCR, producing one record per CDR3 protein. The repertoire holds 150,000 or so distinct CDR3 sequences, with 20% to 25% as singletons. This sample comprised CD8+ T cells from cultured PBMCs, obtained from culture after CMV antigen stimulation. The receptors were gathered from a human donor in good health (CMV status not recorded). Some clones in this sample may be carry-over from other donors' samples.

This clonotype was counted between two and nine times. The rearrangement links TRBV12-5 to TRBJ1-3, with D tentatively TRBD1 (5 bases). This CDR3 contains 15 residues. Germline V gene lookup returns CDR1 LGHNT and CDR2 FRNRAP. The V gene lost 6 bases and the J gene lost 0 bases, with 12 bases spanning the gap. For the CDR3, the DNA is TGTGCTAGTGGACCGGGACGCTACTCTGGAAACACCATATATTTT. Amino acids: CASGPGRYSGNTIYF.

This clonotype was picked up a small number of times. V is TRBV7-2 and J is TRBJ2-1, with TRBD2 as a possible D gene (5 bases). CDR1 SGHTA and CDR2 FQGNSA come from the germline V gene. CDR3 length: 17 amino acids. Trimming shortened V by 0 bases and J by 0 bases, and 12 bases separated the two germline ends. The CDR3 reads CASSLALMTTSYNEQFF. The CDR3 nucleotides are TGTGCCAGCAGCTTAGCGCTTATGACTACCTCCTACAATGAGCAGTTCTTC. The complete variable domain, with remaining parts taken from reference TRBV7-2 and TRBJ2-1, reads GAGVSQSPSNKVTEKGKDVELRCDPISGHTALYWYRQSLGQGLEFLIYFQGNSAPDKSGLPSDRFSAERTGGSVSTLTIQRTQQEDSAVYLCASSLALMTTSYNEQFFGPGTRLTVL.

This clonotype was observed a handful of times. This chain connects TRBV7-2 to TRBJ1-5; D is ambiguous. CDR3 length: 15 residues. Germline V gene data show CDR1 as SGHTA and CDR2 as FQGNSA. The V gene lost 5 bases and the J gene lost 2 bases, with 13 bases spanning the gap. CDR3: CASSTWTGGNQPQHF. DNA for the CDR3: TGTGCCAGCAGCACCTGGACCGGCGGCAATCAGCCCCAGCATTTT.

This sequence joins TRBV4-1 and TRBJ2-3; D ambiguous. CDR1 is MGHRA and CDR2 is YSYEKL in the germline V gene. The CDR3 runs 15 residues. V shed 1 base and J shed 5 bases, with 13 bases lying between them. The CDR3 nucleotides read TGCGCCAGCAGCCAAGGGGATGCGATTGGAGATACGCAGTATTTT. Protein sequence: CASSQGDAIGDTQYF.

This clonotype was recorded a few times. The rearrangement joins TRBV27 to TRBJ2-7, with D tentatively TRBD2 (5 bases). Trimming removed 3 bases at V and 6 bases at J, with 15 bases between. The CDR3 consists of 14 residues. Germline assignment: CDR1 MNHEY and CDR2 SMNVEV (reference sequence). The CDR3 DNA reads TGTGCCAGCAGTTTGCGGCCTAGCCTGAGCGAGCAGTACTTC. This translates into CASSLRPSLSEQYF.